The entry that follows covers one T cell receptor beta chain sequence. This receptor's antigen is unknown. Base qualities are not provided; no much larger clone lies one nucleotide away. Genomic DNA was extracted from sorted cells for sequencing of the TCRbeta CDR3 region. TCRbeta CDR3 regions were sequenced using the immunoSEQ Assay. TCRdb took this table from immuneACCESS and kept in-frame rearrangements with V and J called. Such tables lack part of the clones; where checked against another copy, unresolved V genes explain under half of the gap, and the rest is unexplained. This sample lists 65,000 to 85,000 clones; over 85% were detected once. Roughly 0.17% of the sample lies in the top ten. These data originate in a study of OX40 agonist ivuxolimab in advanced cancers. Describing the broader study: Ivuxolimab, which targeted the costimulatory receptor OX40 (CD134), was an agonistic, fully human IgG2 monoclonal antibody. Intravenous ivuxolimab was administered to patients every 2 weeks at six dose levels: 0.01, 0.1, 0.3, 1.5, 3 and 10 mg/kg. Of the 52 patients in dose escalation, 19 had hepatocellular carcinoma, around 15 had melanoma, 9 had renal cell carcinoma and 9 had head and neck cancer. In the dose-escalation cohort, approximately 82% of patients were male, and the mean age was approximately 60 years with a range of about 20 to 80. Patients were allowed to have had prior anti-PD-1, anti-PD-L1 or anti-CTLA-4 therapy, and approximately 37% of the dose-escalation patients had been treated with checkpoint inhibitors. Partial responses occurred in three dose-escalation patients: two with cutaneous melanoma and one with hepatocellular carcinoma. Peripheral TCRbeta sequencing was intended to test whether TCR sequence diversity was altered and clonal T-cell expansion was caused by ivuxolimab. The paper describes the monotherapy dose-escalation part (N ≈ 51 patients) of the phase I trial of ivuxolimab. Summary of the overall study and its limitations: Low levels of normalized T-cell clonal expansion were also seen in some nonresponding patients. In partial responders in the 0.1-3.0 mg/kg groups, normalized peripheral clonal expansion was found to be among the lowest, especially among CD8+ T cells. After ivuxolimab, CD8+ T cells had more expanded clones than CD4+ T cells on average. The antigen specificity of the clonally expanded peripheral T cells was not determined. At doses of 0.1 to 3.0 mg/kg, clonal expansion of both CD4+ and CD8+ T cells in blood was seen between baseline and week 6.

Patients with autoimmune disease history or receiving systemic immunosuppression were excluded from the trial. Peripheral blood for TCR sequencing was collected from all dose cohorts at baseline, on cycle 4 day 1, and on cycle 7 day 1. The samples were drawn from a first-in-human, open-label, multicenter phase I dose-escalation trial of ivuxolimab. Adults with locally advanced or metastatic melanoma, renal cell, hepatocellular, or head and neck squamous cell carcinoma were enrolled in the trial. Before TCR sequencing, CD4+ T cells and CD8+ T cells from peripheral blood were sorted into separate populations. For this chain, trimming is 0 bases at the V end and 4 bases at the J end, and the number of junction bases without a gene match is 2. According to the germline V gene, CDR1 reads SGHRS and CDR2 reads YFSETQ. The CDR3 runs 14 residues from the cysteine to the phenylalanine. Only the CDR3 region is kept as DNA, spanning 42 bases read in frame from base 1.

Sample: CD4+ or CD8+ T cells sorted from blood, taken in a trial of the OX40 agonist ivuxolimab. The sequence was collected from an adult with an advanced solid tumor such as melanoma, head and neck, liver or kidney cancer. Here the chain combines TRBV5-1 and TRBJ2-5, with 8 bases in between that match TRBD1. The CDR3 has the sequence CASSLGTGRETQYF. Read as DNA, the sequence is TGCGCCAGCAGCTTGGGGACAGGGAGAGAGACCCAGTACTTC.